This T cell receptor (beta chain) originates from a study of blood T cell repertoires in COVID-19. Overall study context: Acute and convalescent COVID-19 samples came from the United States, Italy and Spain. PBMCs, B-cell-depleted T cells, or T cells provided the cDNA or gDNA that made up the material.

In the original workflow: The authors estimated nucleated cell counts from reference gene primer amplification. The repertoire was sequenced with immunoSEQ multiplex PCR; TCRdb's copy has only in-frame clones and lacks some. For V, J and clone size, that table is used; D and trimming come from the DNA. This table holds 260,000 or so clones, approximately 88% found once. The ends were cut back, 3 bases at V and 8 bases at J, with 13 bases in the middle. This CDR3 contains 13 residues. CDR1 is MDHEN, CDR2 SYDVKM, per germline. This sequence joins TRBV28 and TRBJ1-1; no definite D call. Material: peripheral blood. This receptor was identified in a human donor in a cohort sampled during active COVID-19. CDR3 in DNA: TGTGCCAGCAGTTTTCCTCAGGTTTCCGAAGCTTTCTTT. Amino acid sequence: CASSFPQVSEAFF. The entire variable domain, with the rest obtained from reference TRBV28 and TRBJ1-1, is as follows: DVKVTQSSRYLVKRTGEKVFLECVQDMDHENMFWYRQDPGLGLRLIYFSYDVKMKEKGDIPEGYSVSREKKERFSLILESASTNQTSMYLCASSFPQVSEAFFGQGTRLTVV.